This T cell receptor beta chain was captured in a study of cytomegalovirus exposure and HLA in healthy donors. Study observations and caveats: Cytomegalovirus-associated status was assigned to 150 to 200 TCR beta chains. Analysis was carried out at a later point, and it linked a missense DCLRE1C variant to TCR beta V- and J-gene trimming.

Unrecorded immune exposure was likely among donors, who were nominally healthy when sampled. Details on this clone: The antigen remains undetermined.

The PCR made use of 60 Vbeta and 13 Jbeta primers. Using immunoSEQ multiplex PCR, the repertoire was profiled, and TCRdb retains in-frame clones only, with some absent. This table holds 150,000 to 200,000 clones, approximately 78% found once. Source material: PBMCs. This sequence was found in a girl aged 2 to 9 in good health and CMV-seropositive.

The CDR3 DNA follows: TGTGCCAGTAGTATATCACATCTCCACGAGCAGTACTTC. Its protein product is CASSISHLHEQYF. The chain employs TRBV19 and TRBJ2-7; D uncertain. Germline V gene data show CDR1 as LNHDA and CDR2 as SQIVND (reference sequence). The CDR3 sequence is 13 residues long. V was pared by 2 bases and J by 5 bases, with 10 bases between.